This T cell receptor beta chain was obtained from a study of blood T cell repertoires in COVID-19. Across the whole study: The analysed material was cDNA or gDNA that came from T cells, B-cell-depleted T cells, or PBMCs.

This CDR3 contains 16 residues. Germline CDR1 LNHDA, CDR2 SQIVND (reference sequence). V lost 3 bases and J lost 1, with 14 bases in between. Per the original data handling: Nucleated cell counts were estimated from reference gene primer amplification. TCRdb keeps only in-frame clones here, not all; method: immunoSEQ multiplex PCR. That table supplies the V and J calls and clone size; D and trimming were determined from the DNA. The sample carries about 260,000 clones, roughly 84% recorded once. Sequenced sample: peripheral blood. The TCR sequence derives from a man in his sixties with acute or convalescent COVID-19. V is TRBV19 and J is TRBJ2-3; D perhaps matches TRBD2 (7 bases). The CDR3 reads CASSMGRGSGTDTQYF. Here the CDR3 DNA reads TGTGCCAGTAGTATGGGGAGGGGGAGCGGCACAGATACGCAGTATTTT.